The entry that follows covers one T cell receptor (beta chain) sequence. This record belongs to a study of blood T cell repertoires in COVID-19. The wider study: Whether acute or convalescent, the COVID-19 samples came from the United States, Italy and Spain.

The CDR3 has 14 residues. The ends were cut back, 3 bases at V and 3 bases at J, with 12 bases in the middle. CDR1 is SGHAT and CDR2 is FQNNGV in the germline V gene. Generated by immunoSEQ multiplex PCR, the TCRdb table keeps only in-frame clones and is missing some. The table shows 440,000 or so clones, with 89% occurring only once. This receptor was taken from a middle-aged woman with COVID-19, enrolled during active disease. The gene calls are TRBV11-2 and TRBJ2-7, with D unresolved. The sample comprised peripheral blood. CDR3 in amino acids: CASSFLQTNYEQYF. CDR3 nucleotides: TGTGCCAGCAGCTTCTTACAGACGAACTACGAGCAGTACTTC.